This T cell receptor beta chain originates from a study of T cells in Graves' hyperthyroidism and ophthalmopathy. Whole-study results and caveats: It was a median around 6 months before onset that the model predicted ophthalmopathy.

Among ophthalmopathy patients, the Clinical Activity Score reached at least 3, the NOSPECS grade reached at least 4, and duration remained under 3 months. Investigators excluded patients with uncontrolled infection, other autoimmune disease, pregnancy or lactation. In making diagnoses, clinical symptoms, serum thyroxine and TRAb, thyroid ultrasound and orbital computed tomography were all used. A note on this clonotype: What it binds is unknown.

There were TCR beta CDR3 regions amplified from RNA transcripts. The study used the HTBI primer set for a first-round RT-PCR of the TCR CDR3. TCRdb passed the multiplex PCR reads through MiXCR, listing each CDR3 protein once. The sample consists of a few hundred thousand distinct CDR3 sequences, around 16% of them appearing once. This CDR3 has 16 amino acids. Deletions cut 5 bases from V and 2 bases from J, with 20 bases between. CDR1 is GTSNPN and CDR2 is SVGIG in the germline V gene (reference sequence). The receptor's source is a woman aged 40 to 55 with Graves' ophthalmopathy. The chain recombines TRBV30 with TRBJ2-3, with D perhaps matching TRBD1 (6 bases). Sequences were obtained from blood. Written as DNA, the CDR3 is TGTGCCTGGGGGGCCGGGTGGGGGCAAGTCACAGATACGCAGTATTTT. Encoded protein: CAWGAGWGQVTDTQYF.